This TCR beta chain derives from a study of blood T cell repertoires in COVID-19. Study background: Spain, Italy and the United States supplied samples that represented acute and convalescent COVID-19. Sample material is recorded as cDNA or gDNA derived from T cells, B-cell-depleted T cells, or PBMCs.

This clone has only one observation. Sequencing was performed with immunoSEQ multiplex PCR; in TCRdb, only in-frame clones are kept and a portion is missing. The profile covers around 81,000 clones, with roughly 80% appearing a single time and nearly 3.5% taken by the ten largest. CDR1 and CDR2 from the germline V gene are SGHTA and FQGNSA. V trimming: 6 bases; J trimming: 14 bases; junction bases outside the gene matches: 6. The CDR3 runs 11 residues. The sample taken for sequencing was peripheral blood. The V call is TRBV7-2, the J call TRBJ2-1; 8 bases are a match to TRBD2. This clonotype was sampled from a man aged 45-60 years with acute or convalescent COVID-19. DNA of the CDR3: TGTGCCAGCAGGGGGGCGGGAGGAGAGTTCTTC. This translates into CASRGAGGEFF.